The T cell receptor beta chain under discussion was sequenced for a study of cytomegalovirus exposure and HLA in healthy donors. This clone was detected a few times. Germline V gene sequence: CDR1 LNHDA, CDR2 SQIVND (reference sequence). J was trimmed by 3 bases and V by 7 bases; bases with no gene match: 8. This CDR3 region has 15 residues. 13 Jbeta primers and 60 Vbeta primers were used for the PCR. Method: immunoSEQ multiplex PCR; TCRdb's copy keeps in-frame clones and lacks some. The sample holds over 150,000 clones, about four fifths seen once. The clonotype comes from a man aged 30 to 45 in good health and CMV-seronegative. This sequence joins TRBV19 and TRBJ1-5; TRBD1 matches at 8 bases. The sequencing input was PBMCs. Here the CDR3 reads CASTADRGVNQPQHF. CDR3 sequence (DNA): TGTGCCAGTACCGCCGACAGGGGTGTCAATCAGCCCCAGCATTTT.